What follows is one TCR beta chain and its context. Total RNA extracted from each sample amounted to at least 5 micrograms. With a J-beta primer mix and a sample-barcoded 5' primer, a second PCR ran about 6 to 11 cycles. TCRdb re-called the 5' RACE reads with MiXCR, one entry per CDR3 protein. The sample has 950,000 to 1,200,000 distinct CDR3 sequences, 35% to 45% seen once. V dropped 4 bases and J dropped 4 bases, with 13 bases sitting between them. CDR1 and CDR2 from the germline V gene are SQVTM and ANQGSEA. The CDR3 loop spans 13 amino acids. The sample comes from a study of blood T cells in healthy people across ages.

The sequence was collected from a man in his late teens or twenties in good health. Sequences were obtained from blood. The chain has TRBV29-1 and TRBJ1-2, with D tentatively TRBD1 (6 bases). CDR3 DNA: TGCAGCGTTGGCGCAGGGGAGGGCTATGGCTACACCTTC. Its protein product is CSVGAGEGYGYTF. Using reference TRBV29-1 and TRBJ1-2 for the parts outside the CDR3, the full variable domain is SAVISQKPSRDICQRGTSLTIQCQVDSQVTMMFWYRQQPGQSLTLIATANQGSEATYESGFVIDKFPISRPNLTFSTLTVSNMSPEDSSIYLCSVGAGEGYGYTFGSGTRLTVV.